The 22 T cell receptor beta chains below were found in one sample sequenced in a study of cytomegalovirus exposure and HLA in healthy donors. 60 Vbeta and 13 Jbeta primers were used in PCR. Sequencing was performed with immunoSEQ multiplex PCR; in TCRdb, only in-frame clones are kept and a portion is missing. The repertoire holds more than 100,000 clones, with 72% as singletons. Sequencing was performed on PBMCs. The receptors were gathered from a man aged 50-60 years in good health and CMV-seropositive.

The V gene is TRBV5-5, the J gene TRBJ1-1; D is perhaps TRBD1 (5 bases). The germline CDR1 and CDR2 sequences are SGHKS and YYEKEE (reference sequence). Trimming removed 2 bases at V and 6 bases at J, with 23 bases between. CDR3 length: 17 amino acids. The CDR3 reads CASSLYTGPTLHSEAFF. For the CDR3, the DNA is TGTGCCAGCAGCTTATATACAGGCCCTACCCTACACTCTGAAGCTTTCTTT.

The rearrangement joins TRBV19 to TRBJ1-5; D is uncertain. Germline V lookup: CDR1 LNHDA, CDR2 SQIVND (reference sequence). The CDR3 is made up of 13 amino acids. Between the trimmed V and J ends, which lost 4 bases and 3 bases, there was a span of 7 bases. The CDR3 spells CASSKQINQPQHF. DNA for the CDR3: TGTGCCAGTAGTAAACAGATCAATCAGCCCCAGCATTTT.

This clone has just a few counts. This sequence joins TRBV6-1 and TRBJ2-1, with 8 nucleotides matching TRBD2. V was pared by 5 bases and J by 10 bases, with 13 bases of the junction left unmatched. The germline gives CDR1 MNHNS, CDR2 SASEGT. The CDR3 loop spans 15 amino acids. DNA for the CDR3: TGTGCCAGCAGTATAAGACTAGCGAGTAGAGGCGAGCAGTTCTTC. This translates into CASSIRLASRGEQFF.

As for this clone: In the same sample, other DNA sequences code for this CDR3. The CDR3 loop is CATSPRGATDTQYF. CDR3 coding DNA: TGTGCCACTTCGCCGCGGGGGGCCACAGATACGCAGTATTTT. The chain links TRBV15 to TRBJ2-3; 8 bases are a match to TRBD2. Germline CDR1 LNHNV, CDR2 YYDKDF (reference sequence). V trimming: 9 bases; J trimming: 2 bases; junction bases outside the gene matches: 7. The CDR3 contains 14 residues.

J is TRBJ2-3 and V is TRBV6-1; D might be TRBD1 (6 bases). The germline V gene has CDR1 MNHNS and CDR2 SASEGT. The CDR3 is made up of 15 amino acids. V dropped 6 bases and J dropped 2 bases, with 15 bases sitting between them. The chain's CDR3 is CASSSGQMFTDTQYF. In DNA, the CDR3 is TGTGCCAGCAGCTCGGGACAAATGTTCACAGATACGCAGTATTTT.

This clone has a handful of counts. The chain carries TRBV5-4 and TRBJ1-1; 10 nucleotides agree with TRBD1. After removal of 4 bases from V and 4 bases from J, the junction contained 4 bases not matched to a gene. The CDR3 spans 14 residues. The V gene's germline CDR1 is SGHNT and CDR2 YYREEE (reference sequence). The CDR3 coding sequence is TGTGCCAGCAGCCGGACAGGGGGTTTCACTGAAGCTTTCTTT. This translates into CASSRTGGFTEAFF.

About this clone: The junction departs from the called germline gene at one end, perhaps through a read error. The identical CDR3 is also encoded by other nucleotide sequences in the sample. CDR3 nucleotide sequence: TGCGCCAGTAGCCAAGTATTTCGGGGGATCACTGAAGCTTTCTTT. Protein: CASSQVFRGITEAFF. The rearrangement joins TRBV4-1 to TRBJ1-1; possibly TRBD1 for D (5 bases). Germline-derived CDR1 and CDR2 are MGHRA and YSYEKL. This CDR3 comprises 15 residues.

The chain uses TRBV5-5 and TRBJ2-7; 8 bases agree with TRBD1. Unmatched junction bases numbered 8, after V lost 3 bases and J lost 3 bases. This CDR3 has 15 amino acids. The V gene's germline CDR1 is SGHKS and CDR2 YYEKEE (reference sequence). The CDR3, as DNA: TGTGCCAGCAGCTCTGCGAGAGGGACAGGCTACGAGCAGTACTTC. It yields the protein CASSSARGTGYEQYF.

The chain carries TRBV11-2 and TRBJ1-4; a possible D gene is TRBD1 (5 bases). The CDR3 runs to 15 residues. The V gene's germline CDR1 is SGHAT and CDR2 FQNNGV. Between the trimmed V and J ends, which lost 6 bases and 11 bases, there was a span of 22 bases. The chain's CDR3 is CASSHLDSGIRKLFF. Here the CDR3 DNA reads TGTGCCAGCAGTCATCTTGACAGCGGGATCCGTAAACTGTTTTTT.

The V call is TRBV6-5, the J call TRBJ1-1; D unresolved. Germline V gives CDR1 MNHEY, CDR2 SVGAGI. The V end lost 6 bases, the J end lost 0 bases, and 5 bases lay between the germline ends. The CDR3 covers 12 residues. CDR3 in DNA: TGTGCCAGCAGCCGTATGAACACTGAAGCTTTCTTT. This sequence encodes CASSRMNTEAFF.

This chain uses TRBV7-6 with TRBJ1-5, with 9 nucleotides matching TRBD1. The CDR3 covers 17 residues. Trimming at V came to 3 bases and at J to 0 bases, leaving 6 bases not matched to a gene. Per germline, CDR1 SGHVS and CDR2 FNYEAQ. The CDR3, as DNA: TGTGCCAGCAGCTTGAGGGACAGGGCTTATAGCAATCAGCCCCAGCATTTT. This encodes CASSLRDRAYSNQPQHF.

J is TRBJ2-1 and V is TRBV5-1, with TRBD2 as a possible D gene (6 bases). CDR1 SGHRS and CDR2 YFSETQ come from the germline V gene. This CDR3 contains 18 residues. V lost 2 bases to trimming and J lost 0 bases, with 18 bases between them. The CDR3 DNA reads TGCGCCAGCAGCTTCGGGACTTCCCAAACCCTCTCCTACAATGAGCAGTTCTTC. Its translation is CASSFGTSQTLSYNEQFF. Full variable domain (remainder filled in from reference TRBV5-1 and TRBJ2-1): KAGVTQTPRYLIKTRGQQVTLSCSPISGHRSVSWYQQTPGQGLQFLFEYFSETQRNKGNFPGRFSGRQFSNSRSEMNVSTLELGDSALYLCASSFGTSQTLSYNEQFFGPGTRLTVL.

The chain links TRBV5-1 to TRBJ1-1; D call uncertain. The CDR3 is 14 residues long. Germline CDR1 reads SGHRS; CDR2 reads YFSETQ. The V and J ends lost 4 bases and 7 bases respectively, with 17 bases between them. Written as DNA, the CDR3 is TGCGCCAGCAGCACTGGACTGTTAGGGAATGAAGCTTTCTTT. This sequence encodes CASSTGLLGNEAFF.

The chain uses TRBV28 and TRBJ1-2, with 9 positions matching TRBD1. J gave up 8 bases and V 0 bases, and 4 bases lay outside the gene matches. Germline loops: CDR1 MDHEN, CDR2 SYDVKM. This CDR3 comprises 14 residues. The CDR3 bases are TGTGCCAGCAGTTTATGGGGACAGGGAGGAGGCTACACCTTC. Its translation: CASSLWGQGGGYTF.

This clone was seen just once. V is TRBV7-7 and J is TRBJ2-7, with a possible D match to TRBD1 (6 bases). With 3 bases removed from V and 3 bases from J, the gap between germline ends came to 9 bases. Looked up from germline, CDR1 is SSHAT and CDR2 is FNYEAQ (reference sequence). The CDR3 sequence is 13 residues long. This chain's CDR3 is CASSLDSGYEQYF. Here the CDR3 DNA reads TGTGCCAGCAGCTTGGACAGCGGCTACGAGCAGTACTTC.

The V call is TRBV27, the J call TRBJ2-1; TRBD1 agrees at 8 bases. V was clipped by 8 bases and J by 6 bases; unmatched bases: 12. CDR3 length equals 15 residues. Germline V gives CDR1 MNHEY, CDR2 SMNVEV (reference sequence). The CDR3 region has the DNA TGTGCCAGCCACCAGACAGGGGTTTTGGGCAATGAGCAGTTCTTC. It encodes CASHQTGVLGNEQFF.

The chain recombines TRBV7-9 with TRBJ2-3; 10 nucleotides line up with TRBD2. This CDR3 comprises 13 residues. Germline V lookup: CDR1 SEHNR, CDR2 FQNEAQ (reference sequence). The CDR3 sequence is CGTSGGSTDTQYF. The CDR3 DNA is TGTGGGACTAGCGGCGGAAGCACAGATACGCAGTATTTT.

This rearrangement joins TRBV5-1 to TRBJ2-3, with 8 bases fitting TRBD2. Trimming removed 1 base from V and 2 bases from J; junction bases left unmatched: 3. Germline assignment: CDR1 SGHRS and CDR2 YFSETQ. There are 15 residues in the CDR3. CDR3: CASSLQAGVTDTQYF. In nucleotides, the CDR3 is TGCGCCAGCAGCTTGCAAGCGGGGGTCACAGATACGCAGTATTTT.

The chain is built from TRBV2 and TRBJ2-1; TRBD2 aligns across 7 bases. Germline V gene lookup returns CDR1 SNHLY and CDR2 FYNNEI. CDR3 length equals 15 residues. The trim removed 7 bases at V and 5 bases at J, leaving 11 bases unmatched. In nucleotides, the CDR3 is TGTGCCAGCACCGACCGGGAGCGGGGTAACAATGAGCAGTTCTTC. Amino acid sequence: CASTDRERGNNEQFF.

V is TRBV27 and J is TRBJ2-7; D is possibly TRBD1 (5 bases). Between the trimmed V and J ends, which lost 6 bases and 2 bases, there was a span of 17 bases. Germline-derived CDR1 and CDR2 are MNHEY and SMNVEV (reference sequence). CDR3 length equals 15 residues. For the CDR3, the DNA is TGTGCCAGCAGCCTAAAGGGGCAGGGAACCTACGAGCAGTACTTC. This translates into CASSLKGQGTYEQYF.

A single count supports this clone. V and J are TRBV7-2 and TRBJ2-2, with 7 bases fitting TRBD2. Per germline, CDR1 SGHTA and CDR2 FQGNSA. The CDR3 covers 14 residues. The V gene end was trimmed by 3 bases and the J gene end by 4 bases; junction bases not matched to a gene: 2. In nucleotides, the CDR3 is TGTGCCAGCAGCTTCAGCGGGACCACCGGGGAGCTGTTTTTT. Translated: CASSFSGTTGELFF. The full variable domain, rest sourced from reference TRBV7-2 and TRBJ2-2, is GAGVSQSPSNKVTEKGKDVELRCDPISGHTALYWYRQSLGQGLEFLIYFQGNSAPDKSGLPSDRFSAERTGGSVSTLTIQRTQQEDSAVYLCASSFSGTTGELFFGEGSRLTVL.

The V gene is TRBV27, the J gene TRBJ1-3, with a weak D call TRBD1 (5 bases). Trimming took off 5 bases at V and 4 bases at J, with 15 bases between the two ends. The CDR3 covers 15 residues. CDR1 is MNHEY and CDR2 is SMNVEV in the germline V gene (reference sequence). The CDR3 protein is CASSLTGSSGNTIYF. The CDR3, as DNA: TGTGCCAGCAGTCTTACAGGTTCCTCGGGAAACACCATATATTTT.